This entry concerns a single T cell receptor beta chain. Its antigen remains unidentified. An approximately 2.5 ml peripheral blood sample was drawn into PAXgene tubes per donor and stored at -80°C. Without any T cell sorting, total RNA was extracted from whole blood using the PAXgene blood miRNA kit on an automated QIAcube. Peripheral blood from monozygotic twin pairs who were concordant or discordant for inflammatory bowel disease underwent deep TCRalpha and TCRbeta repertoire profiling using unique molecular barcoding. Smoking habits were recorded for all twin pairs, and individuals were classified as current, former or never smokers. The data stem from a study of monozygotic twins with inflammatory bowel disease (dated by TCRdb to between 2017 and 2020). Study-wide context: In total, approximately 30 monozygotic twin pairs made up the full study: 19 Danish pairs, all IBD-discordant, plus nine German pairs, of which four were IBD-concordant and five were IBD-discordant. Each individual had, on average, about 151 000 unique TCRalpha sequences and 181 000 unique TCRbeta sequences available for analysis. The search for disease-associated traits relied mainly on comparing IBD patients with their genetically identical healthy co-twins within discordant pairs. The paper as a whole reports these results and caveats: A decrease in TCRbeta repertoire diversity, as measured by inverse Simpson index, was observed in IBD patients compared with their healthy co-twins. Compared with healthy twins, IBD patients had fewer clonotypes in common with other individuals, a difference most pronounced in patients showing signs of disease activity. Repertoire similarity did not differ between concordant and discordant twins, which could be due to limited statistical power. The analysis was unable to tell apart different T cell subtypes. The results gave no support for a single strong signal or clonotype linked to IBD. Differing immunosuppressive treatments among patients may have added background noise and inter-individual variability to the repertoires.

The CDR3 runs 15 amino acids, cysteine and phenylalanine included. DNA is not recorded here. The CDR1 and CDR2 encoded by the germline V gene are MNHEY and SVGEGT. Library construction relied on 5' RACE. Each TCR library was prepared from around 3,400 ng of total RNA. For each sample, cDNA synthesis was carried out in eight separate reactions using SMARTScribe reverse transcriptase. During cDNA synthesis, template switching was used to introduce unique molecular identifiers that contained a 6-nucleotide sample barcode. TCRalpha and TCRbeta cDNA was amplified in two nested PCRs of 16 and 9 cycles, and bead purification was carried out after each PCR. Before amplification, the cDNA was treated with uracil DNA-glycosylase and purified using the QIAquick PCR purification kit. The second PCR was the step at which Illumina TruSeq-compatible adapters and sample-specific barcodes were added. TapeStation and Qubit were used to check library quality and concentration, and around 5.2 ng of each library went into the pool. The pooled libraries were sequenced with 2 x 100 bp reads and custom sequencing primers on an Illumina HiSeq2500 single-index Rapid Run. Regarding the original processing steps: PCR and sequencing errors were corrected by UMI-based consensus assembly using MiGEC version 1.2.6. MiXCR version 2.1.1 was used to carry out V(D)J alignment, clonotype assembly and CDR3 extraction. Normalisation of gene usage, clonotype sharing and MAIT/NKT TCR abundance was achieved by analysing the top 1000, 10 000 and 20 000 clonotypes per sample. After downsampling to 27 000 UMIs, diversity was calculated as the inverse Simpson index using the vegan R package. Paired Mann-Whitney U tests were applied to discordant twin pairs, and Benjamini-Hochberg correction was used for multiple testing. TCRdb reprocessed the sequencing reads and holds a single record per CDR3 protein sequence, with no DNA. The V and J calls reflect TCRdb's pipeline rather than the authors' work. The table for this sample lists some 170,000 distinct CDR3 sequences. The ten biggest clones cover 7.4% of the sample.

The sequence was obtained from a human donor with ulcerative colitis or Crohn's disease, or a healthy co-twin of an affected twin (not recorded which). The sequenced material came from blood. The rearrangement combines TRBV6-2 or TRBV6-3 with TRBJ1-2; TCRdb's D gene call, TRBD1, goes unchecked for lack of DNA. The CDR3 corresponds to CASSFRGGPGYGYTF.